The rows below give T cell receptor beta chains drawn from one sample of a study of beta chain features in type 1 diabetes. Assay: immunoSEQ multiplex PCR; the TCRdb copy retains only in-frame clones and omits some. The table includes hundreds of thousands of clones, roughly 12% detected once. Sequencing was carried out using naive CD4+ T cells from blood. The receptors come from a man younger than 30 in good health. Each CDR3 is given with its conserved first and last residue. A D gene is named only where the DNA matches it firmly. For some rows the clone size is stated as once, few or many, or as a class when expanded; others skip it.

V gene,D gene,clone size,J gene,CDR3 protein,CDR3 DNA
TRBV30,NA,NA,TRBJ2-6,CALQVSSGANVLTF,TGTGCCCTTCAAGTGAGCTCTGGGGCCAACGTCCTGACTTTC
TRBV5-1,TRBD1,few,TRBJ1-2,CASRTGGAVSDGYTF,TGCGCCAGTAGGACAGGGGGCGCTGTATCAGATGGCTACACCTTC
TRBV15,NA,few,TRBJ1-5,CATSRDYYSNQPQHF,TGTGCCACCAGCAGAGACTATTATAGCAATCAGCCCCAGCATTTT
TRBV30,TRBD2,NA,TRBJ2-1,CAWGTGLAGYNEQFF,TGTGCCTGGGGAACGGGACTAGCGGGGTACAATGAGCAGTTCTTC
TRBV28,NA,NA,TRBJ2-3,CASSFHTTDTQYF,TGTGCCAGCAGTTTTCACACCACAGATACGCAGTATTTT
TRBV9,NA,NA,TRBJ2-7,CASSVDGREEQYF,TGTGCCAGCAGCGTAGACGGCAGGGAAGAGCAGTACTTC
TRBV7-3,NA,few,TRBJ1-1,CASSPHMNTEAFF,TGTGCCAGCAGCCCTCACATGAACACTGAAGCTTTCTTT
TRBV28,NA,few,TRBJ1-4,CASSFSEKLFF,TGTGCCAGCAGTTTCAGTGAAAAACTGTTTTTT
TRBV2,TRBD2,NA,TRBJ2-1,CASSEAGLVDNEQFF,TGTGCCAGCAGTGAAGCGGGACTAGTAGACAATGAGCAGTTCTTC
TRBV7-9,NA,NA,TRBJ2-7,CASQPLGHPNYEQYF,TGTGCCAGCCAGCCTTTGGGGCACCCAAACTACGAGCAGTACTTC
TRBV7-9,TRBD1,NA,TRBJ2-7,CASSLIRQGADEQYF,TGTGCCAGCAGCTTAATAAGGCAGGGGGCGGACGAGCAGTACTTC
TRBV25-1,NA,NA,TRBJ2-5,CASSSQGFGTQYF,TGTGCCAGCAGTTCTCAGGGTTTTGGGACCCAGTACTTC
TRBV5-4,TRBD1,NA,TRBJ2-5,CASSERQGGQETQYF,TGTGCCAGCAGCGAACGACAGGGTGGTCAAGAGACCCAGTACTTC
TRBV13,TRBD1,few,TRBJ1-2,CASSTDRGGYGYTF,TGTGCCAGCAGCACTGACAGGGGCGGCTATGGCTACACCTTC
TRBV7-2,TRBD2,few,TRBJ2-3,CASSFLPSGGWSDTQYF,TGTGCCAGCAGCTTTCTGCCTAGCGGGGGGTGGTCAGATACGCAGTATTTT
TRBV28,TRBD1,NA,TRBJ1-2,CASSLGQGRYGYTF,TGTGCCAGCAGTTTGGGACAGGGGCGGTATGGCTACACCTTC
TRBV2,NA,few,TRBJ1-4,CASSGDGGNEKLFF,TGTGCCAGCAGTGGAGACGGCGGAAATGAAAAACTGTTTTTT
TRBV5-4,NA,few,TRBJ2-7,CASSFESSSSYEQYF,TGTGCCAGCAGTTTTGAGTCTAGCAGCTCCTACGAGCAGTACTTC
TRBV9,TRBD1,NA,TRBJ1-4,CASSVVGQGQGATNEKLFF,TGTGCCAGCAGCGTAGTTGGTCAAGGACAGGGAGCAACTAATGAAAAACTGTTTTTT
TRBV5-1,NA,NA,TRBJ2-3,CASSSTVTDTQYF,TGCGCCAGCAGCTCGACAGTAACAGATACGCAGTATTTT
TRBV10-3,NA,NA,TRBJ1-1,CAITSGSTAEAFF,TGTGCCATCACCTCAGGGTCAACGGCCGAAGCTTTCTTT
TRBV7-2,NA,NA,TRBJ2-7,CASSPRTVYEQYF,TGTGCCAGCAGCCCGCGGACAGTCTACGAGCAGTACTTC
TRBV9,TRBD2,few,TRBJ2-3,CASSVAVGTSGRDTQYF,TGTGCCAGCAGCGTAGCCGTCGGGACTAGCGGGAGAGATACGCAGTATTTT
TRBV4-1,NA,NA,TRBJ1-5,CASSLDRNNQPQHF,TGCGCCAGCAGCCTAGACAGAAACAATCAGCCCCAGCATTTT
TRBV29-1,TRBD1,few,TRBJ1-4,CSSQGQTGEKLFF,TGCAGCTCACAGGGACAGACAGGGGAAAAACTGTTTTTT
TRBV19,TRBD1,few,TRBJ1-2,CASSRTGANNYGYTF,TGTGCCAGTAGCCGGACAGGAGCCAATAACTATGGCTACACCTTC
TRBV2,NA,NA,TRBJ1-2,CASSEYLGRYGYTF,TGTGCCAGCAGTGAATATCTGGGGAGATATGGCTACACCTTC
TRBV10-3,TRBD2,NA,TRBJ2-5,CAISERLAGQETQYF,TGTGCCATCAGTGAAAGACTAGCGGGGCAAGAGACCCAGTACTTC
TRBV11-2,NA,NA,TRBJ2-5,CASSPGDNQQETQYF,TGTGCCAGCAGCCCCGGGGACAACCAACAAGAGACCCAGTACTTC
TRBV5-1,NA,few,TRBJ2-7,CASSLEGLPYEQYF,TGCGCCAGCAGCTTGGAGGGGTTACCCTACGAGCAGTACTTC
TRBV18,NA,NA,TRBJ2-7,CASSRPGTLDYEQYF,TGTGCCAGCTCACGCCCGGGGACACTGGACTACGAGCAGTACTTC
TRBV10-3,TRBD1,NA,TRBJ1-1,CAISESRTGILNTEAFF,TGTGCCATCAGTGAGTCCCGGACAGGGATATTGAACACTGAAGCTTTCTTT
TRBV13,TRBD2,NA,TRBJ2-3,CASSLVLAGGADTQYF,TGTGCCAGCAGCTTAGTACTAGCGGGAGGGGCAGATACGCAGTATTTT
TRBV18,NA,few,TRBJ1-1,CASKRAGRTEAFF,TGTGCCAGTAAACGGGCAGGGAGGACTGAAGCTTTCTTT
TRBV7-9,TRBD2,NA,TRBJ2-1,CASSLQRTSGTWEQFF,TGTGCCAGCAGCTTACAGAGGACTAGCGGGACTTGGGAGCAGTTCTTC
TRBV28,TRBD2,few,TRBJ2-1,CASKEAGTYNEQFF,TGTGCCAGCAAAGAAGCGGGGACCTACAATGAGCAGTTCTTC
TRBV11-2,NA,NA,TRBJ1-5,CASSANSNQPQHF,TGTGCCAGCAGCGCGAATAGCAATCAGCCCCAGCATTTT
TRBV10-3,NA,NA,TRBJ2-7,CAISELYEQYF,TGTGCCATCAGTGAGCTCTACGAGCAGTACTTC
TRBV27,TRBD2,few,TRBJ2-3,CASSPNPGIAGADTQYF,TGTGCCAGCAGTCCTAACCCCGGGATAGCGGGAGCGGATACGCAGTATTTT
TRBV6-6,TRBD1,few,TRBJ2-2,CASGQGPNTGELFF,TGTGCCAGCGGACAGGGTCCGAACACCGGGGAGCTGTTTTTT
TRBV7-2,NA,NA,TRBJ2-5,CASSYIQETQYF,TGTGCCAGCAGCTACATACAAGAGACCCAGTACTTC
TRBV28,NA,few,TRBJ2-3,CASSLTRGAGTDTQYF,TGTGCCAGCAGTTTAACCAGGGGGGCTGGCACAGATACGCAGTATTTT
TRBV25-1,NA,few,TRBJ2-3,CASRDYHTDTQYF,TGTGCCAGCAGGGACTACCACACAGATACGCAGTATTTT
TRBV7-9,TRBD1,once,TRBJ2-3,CASSPIGDRGTDTQYF,TGTGCCAGCAGCCCAATCGGGGACAGGGGGACAGATACGCAGTATTTT